Listed below are T cell receptor beta chains from one sample, sequenced in a study of shared clonotypes between healthy human individuals. TCRdb's table, derived via immunoSEQ multiplex PCR, lists solely in-frame clones and lacks some. This table holds approximately 480,000 clones, around 79% found once. Sequenced input: PBMCs. All receptors derive from a woman aged 35 to 49 in good health. Some clones in this sample may be carry-over from other donors' samples. CDR3s include the opening cysteine and the closing phenylalanine or tryptophan. The order of the fields is J gene, D gene, clone size, V gene, CDR3 DNA, CDR3 protein. The D gene is left open where the match is weak. The size field is filled for only some rows; it gives once, few, many or a size class.

TRBJ1-2 TRBD1 NA TRBV5-1 TGCGCCAGCAGCTTGGCTGGGACAGGGAATGGCTACACCTTC CASSLAGTGNGYTF
TRBJ1-4 TRBD1 once TRBV4-1 TGCGCCACCCAAAGAGGACAGGGGGTTGCTAATGAAAAACTGTTTTTT CATQRGQGVANEKLFF
TRBJ2-5 TRBD1 NA TRBV9 TGTGCCAGCAGCCCTCAAACAGGGGCAGAAGAGACCCAGTACTTC CASSPQTGAEETQYF
TRBJ2-1 NA NA TRBV27 TGTGCCAGCACCTCCTGGGTAGTTAGAAATGAGCAGTTCTTC CASTSWVVRNEQFF
TRBJ2-3 NA NA TRBV29-1 TGCAGCGTTGCCCGGAACACAGATACGCAGTATTTT CSVARNTDTQYF
TRBJ1-4 NA NA TRBV5-1 TGCGCCAGCAAAAGGACAGCAACTAATGAAAAACTGTTTTTT CASKRTATNEKLFF
TRBJ2-3 TRBD1 once TRBV5-1 TGCGCCAGCAGCTTGGCGGGGACAGGGTTAGCAGATACGCAGTATTTT CASSLAGTGLADTQYF
TRBJ2-5 NA NA TRBV2 TGTGCCAGCAGTGAACAAAAAGAGACCCAGTACTTC CASSEQKETQYF
TRBJ2-7 NA NA TRBV12-5 TGTGCTAGTGCCAAGACGGAGGACTCCTACGAGCAGTACTTC CASAKTEDSYEQYF
TRBJ2-6 NA NA TRBV6-1 TGTGCCAGCACCAGGAGCTCTGGGGCCAACGTCCTGACTTTC CASTRSSGANVLTF
TRBJ2-5 NA NA TRBV7-9 TGTGCCAGCAGCCCATCCTTCGGCTTCCAAGAGACCCAGTACTTC CASSPSFGFQETQYF
TRBJ2-1 NA NA TRBV6-1 TGTGCCAGCAGTGATGGTCGGAATGAGCAGTTCTTC CASSDGRNEQFF
TRBJ1-1 TRBD1 NA TRBV6-1 TGTGCCAGCAGTGAAGTAGTTGACAGGGGATATTGGGACACTGAAGCTTTCTTT CASSEVVDRGYWDTEAFF
TRBJ1-1 TRBD1 once TRBV6-1 TGTGCCAGCAGTAAACAGGGGGCGGAGAACACTGAAGCTTTCTTT CASSKQGAENTEAFF
TRBJ2-5 NA NA TRBV5-4 TGTGCCAGCACGCGGGATTCAGAAGAGACCCAGTACTTC CASTRDSEETQYF
TRBJ1-4 NA once TRBV27 TGTGCCAGCAGTTTTTGGGATGGGTTGGGTAATGAAAAACTGTTTTTT CASSFWDGLGNEKLFF
TRBJ2-7 TRBD1 NA TRBV28 TGTGCCAGCAGTTTAAGTGTGACAGGGATCATCAACGAGCAGTACTTC CASSLSVTGIINEQYF
TRBJ2-6 NA NA TRBV18 TGTGCCAGCTCACCACCCAAAGGCAGCTCTGGGGCCAACGTCCTGACTTTC CASSPPKGSSGANVLTF
TRBJ2-2 NA few TRBV7-9 TGTGCCAGCAGCGATCGGGGTACCGGGGAGCTGTTTTTT CASSDRGTGELFF
TRBJ2-1 NA NA TRBV5-4 TGTGCCACTAACGCTAAAGGGTCCTACAATGAGCAGTTCTTC CATNAKGSYNEQFF
TRBJ2-2 NA NA TRBV6-1 TGTGCCAGCAGTGAAAAGGGCACCGGGGAGCTGTTTTTT CASSEKGTGELFF
TRBJ1-4 NA NA TRBV30 TGTGCCTGTTTATCTTTACGAGAAAAACTGTTTTTT CACLSLREKLFF
TRBJ2-3 TRBD2 NA TRBV7-2 TGTGCCAGCAGCCTGGGACTAGCGTCAGATACGCAGTATTTT CASSLGLASDTQYF
TRBJ2-5 NA once TRBV5-6 TGTGCCAGCAGCTTTACGTCCGCCGAGACCCAGTACTTC CASSFTSAETQYF